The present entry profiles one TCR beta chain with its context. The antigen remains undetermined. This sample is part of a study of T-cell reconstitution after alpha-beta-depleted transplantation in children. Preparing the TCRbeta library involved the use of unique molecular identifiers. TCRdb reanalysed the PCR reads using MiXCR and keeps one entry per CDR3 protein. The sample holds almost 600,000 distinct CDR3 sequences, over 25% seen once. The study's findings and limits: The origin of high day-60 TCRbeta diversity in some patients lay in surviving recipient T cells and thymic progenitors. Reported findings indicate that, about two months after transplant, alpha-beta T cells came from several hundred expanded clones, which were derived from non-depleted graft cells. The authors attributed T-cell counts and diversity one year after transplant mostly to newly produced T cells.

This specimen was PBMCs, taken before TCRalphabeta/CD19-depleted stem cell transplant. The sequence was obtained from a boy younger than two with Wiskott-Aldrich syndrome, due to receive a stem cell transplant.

In DNA form, the CDR3 reads TGTGCCAGCAGCTACGAAAGGGACTACAATGAGCAGTTCTTC. Protein: CASSYERDYNEQFF. The chain couples TRBV11-1 to TRBJ2-1; no definite D call. The CDR3 consists of 14 residues. Germline V gene data show CDR1 as SGHAT and CDR2 as FQDESV (reference sequence). V lost 4 bases, J lost 3 bases, and 10 bases lay in between.